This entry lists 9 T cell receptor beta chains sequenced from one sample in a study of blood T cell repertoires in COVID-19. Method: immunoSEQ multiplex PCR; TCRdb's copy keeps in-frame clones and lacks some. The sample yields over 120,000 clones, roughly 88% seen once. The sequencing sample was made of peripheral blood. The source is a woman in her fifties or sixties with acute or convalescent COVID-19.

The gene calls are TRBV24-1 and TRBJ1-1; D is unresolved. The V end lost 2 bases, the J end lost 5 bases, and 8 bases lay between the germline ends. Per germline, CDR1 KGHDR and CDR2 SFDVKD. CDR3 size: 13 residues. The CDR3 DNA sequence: TGTGCCACCAGTGATTCGGTCGGGACTGAAGCTTTCTTT. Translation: CATSDSVGTEAFF.

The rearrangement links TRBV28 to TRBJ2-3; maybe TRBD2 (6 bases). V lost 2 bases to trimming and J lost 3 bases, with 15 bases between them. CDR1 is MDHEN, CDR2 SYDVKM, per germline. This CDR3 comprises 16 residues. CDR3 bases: TGTGCCAGCAGTTTAGTAACCGGGAGTGGGACAGATACGCAGTATTTT. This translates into CASSLVTGSGTDTQYF.

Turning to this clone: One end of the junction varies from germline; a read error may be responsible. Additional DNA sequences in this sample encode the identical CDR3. CDR3 sequence: CASSLGQVSGNTIYF. The CDR3 coding sequence is TGCGCCAGCAGTTTGGGACAGGTCTCTGGAAACACCATATATTTT. The rearrangement links TRBV5-1 to TRBJ1-3; 8 nucleotides match TRBD1. The V gene's germline CDR1 is SGHRS and CDR2 YFSETQ. The CDR3 length is 15 residues.

The CDR3 DNA reads TGTGCCAGCAGCTGGAGCCGACAGGGGAGGTTTATGGAGGGCTACACCTTC. It specifies CASSWSRQGRFMEGYTF. V usage is TRBV7-3 and J usage is TRBJ1-2; 8 bases map to TRBD1. The germline CDR1 and CDR2 sequences are SGHTA and FQGTGA. The CDR3 is made up of 17 amino acids. V trimming: 4 bases; J trimming: 8 bases; junction bases outside the gene matches: 18.

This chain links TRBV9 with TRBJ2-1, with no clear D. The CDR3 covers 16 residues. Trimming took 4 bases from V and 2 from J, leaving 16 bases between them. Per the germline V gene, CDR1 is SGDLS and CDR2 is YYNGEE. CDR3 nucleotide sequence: TGTGCCAGCAGCCCCACGTTCGGGTCTACCTACAATGAGCAGTTCTTC. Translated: CASSPTFGSTYNEQFF.

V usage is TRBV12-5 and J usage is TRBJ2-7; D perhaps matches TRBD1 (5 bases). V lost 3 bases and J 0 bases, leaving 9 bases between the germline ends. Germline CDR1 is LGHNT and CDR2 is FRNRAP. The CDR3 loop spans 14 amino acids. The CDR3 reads CASGLGAVSYEQYF. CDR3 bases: TGTGCTAGTGGTTTAGGGGCGGTCTCCTACGAGCAGTACTTC. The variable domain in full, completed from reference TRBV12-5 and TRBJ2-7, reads DARVTQTPRHKVTEMGQEVTMRCQPILGHNTVFWYRQTMMQGLELLAYFRNRAPLDDSGMPKDRFSAEMPDATLATLKIQPSEPRDSAVYFCASGLGAVSYEQYFGPGTRLTVT.

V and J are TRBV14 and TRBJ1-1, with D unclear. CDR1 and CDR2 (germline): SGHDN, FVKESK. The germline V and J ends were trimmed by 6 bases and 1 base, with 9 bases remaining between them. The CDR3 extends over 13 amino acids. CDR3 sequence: CASRGGPNTEAFF. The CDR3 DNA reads TGTGCCAGCAGGGGAGGACCGAACACTGAAGCTTTCTTT.

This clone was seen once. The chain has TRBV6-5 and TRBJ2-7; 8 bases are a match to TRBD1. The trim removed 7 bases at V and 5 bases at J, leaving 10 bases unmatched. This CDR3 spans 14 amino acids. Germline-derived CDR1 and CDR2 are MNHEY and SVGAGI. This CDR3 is CASTRQGRTDEQYF. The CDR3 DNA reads TGTGCCAGCACCCGACAGGGGAGGACCGACGAGCAGTACTTC.

Here the CDR3 reads CASSLARVEQYF. The CDR3 DNA reads as TGTGCCAGCAGCTTAGCACGAGTCGAGCAGTACTTC. V is TRBV7-9 and J is TRBJ2-7; unclear D gene. Germline CDR1 SEHNR, CDR2 FQNEAQ (reference sequence). V lost 0 bases and J 6 bases, leaving 6 bases between the germline ends. This CDR3 region has 12 residues.